Below, 26 T cell receptor beta chains from the same sample are listed, as sequenced in a study of monozygotic twins with inflammatory bowel disease. Reanalyzing the 5' RACE reads, TCRdb keeps one entry per CDR3 protein, without DNA. Its listing shows just over 300,000 distinct CDR3 sequences. Input material: blood. These receptor sequences come from a human donor with ulcerative colitis or Crohn's disease, or a healthy co-twin of an affected twin (not recorded which).

The chain carries TRBV7-9 and TRBJ1-1; TCRdb picks TRBD1, but there is no DNA to check that call. Germline V gene data show CDR1 as SEHNR and CDR2 as FQNEAQ (reference sequence). CDR3 size: 15 residues. The CDR3 loop reads CASSLPTGRNTEAFF.

CDR3: CASIRDGYNEQFF. The genes are TRBV5-1 and TRBJ2-1; TCRdb indicates TRBD1, and absent DNA this call remains unverified. The length of the CDR3 is 13 residues. Germline CDR1 SGHRS, CDR2 YFSETQ.

V gene TRBV12-3 or TRBV12-4 combines with J gene TRBJ1-5; TCRdb selects TRBD1, and the lack of DNA leaves this call unchecked. This CDR3 is 14 amino acids long. CDR3 sequence reads: CASSGQWGNQPQHF.

The chain recombines TRBV5-4 with TRBJ2-1; TCRdb selects TRBD2, and the lack of DNA leaves this call unchecked. The CDR3 consists of 15 residues. Germline CDR1 and CDR2: SGHNT and YYREEE (reference sequence). CDR3 sequence reads: CASSLLAGGSNEQFF.

The chain uses TRBV2 and TRBJ2-6; TCRdb outputs TRBD1, but without DNA this stays unchecked. Germline CDR1 SNHLY, CDR2 FYNNEI. CDR3 length: 16 amino acids. The CDR3 loop reads CARTGEGYRGANVLTF.

The chain uses TRBV27 and TRBJ2-5; TCRdb lists TRBD1, though no DNA is available to test this call. This CDR3 is built from 16 residues. The germline V gene has CDR1 MNHEY and CDR2 SMNVEV (reference sequence). CDR3 region: CASSQRQGNAVETQYF.

This chain links TRBV7-9 with TRBJ2-7; TCRdb lists TRBD2, though no DNA is available to test this call. This CDR3 has 13 amino acids. Looked up from germline, CDR1 is SEHNR and CDR2 is FQNEAQ (reference sequence). This chain's CDR3 is CASNGLAGYEQYF.

The V gene is TRBV5-1, the J gene TRBJ1-1; the TCRdb D gene call, TRBD1, has no DNA to confirm it. The germline V gene has CDR1 SGHRS and CDR2 YFSETQ. The CDR3 consists of 17 residues. CDR3 sequence: CASSLAPGGARETEAFF. The variable domain in full, completed from reference TRBV5-1 and TRBJ1-1, reads KAGVTQTPRYLIKTRGQQVTLSCSPISGHRSVSWYQQTPGQGLQFLFEYFSETQRNKGNFPGRFSGRQFSNSRSEMNVSTLELGDSALYLCASSLAPGGARETEAFFGQGTRLTVV.

The chain couples TRBV28 to TRBJ2-7; the TRBD1 assignment by TCRdb is unverifiable without DNA. There are 15 residues in the CDR3. Germline V lookup: CDR1 MDHEN, CDR2 SYDVKM. The CDR3 sequence is CASSKGLDRRYEQYF.

J is TRBJ1-4 and V is TRBV12-3 or TRBV12-4; TCRdb picks TRBD1, but there is no DNA to check that call. There are 17 residues in the CDR3. The CDR3: CASSLIPGGETNEKLFF.

CDR3 sequence reads: CSGLAELDYEQYF. J is TRBJ2-7 and V is TRBV20-1; TCRdb's D call, TRBD2, is unchecked because there is no DNA. This CDR3 has 13 residues. Germline V CDR1 and CDR2: DFQATT, SNEGSKA (reference sequence).

J is TRBJ2-1 and V is TRBV4-3; without DNA, the TCRdb call of TRBD1 cannot be checked. The CDR3 consists of 15 residues. Germline-derived CDR1 and CDR2 are LGHNA and YSLEER. The CDR3 sequence: CASSQGGWGGNEQFF.

The chain combines TRBV28 with TRBJ1-3; the TCRdb D gene call, TRBD1, has no DNA to confirm it. Germline V gene lookup returns CDR1 MDHEN and CDR2 SYDVKM. The CDR3 consists of 17 residues. The CDR3 sequence: CASSFSGRGYSGNTIYF. The complete variable domain, with remaining parts taken from reference TRBV28 and TRBJ1-3, reads DVKVTQSSRYLVKRTGEKVFLECVQDMDHENMFWYRQDPGLGLRLIYFSYDVKMKEKGDIPEGYSVSREKKERFSLILESASTNQTSMYLCASSFSGRGYSGNTIYFGEGSWLTVV.

CDR3 amino acids: CASSPRGVQETQYF. The rearrangement joins TRBV7-7 to TRBJ2-5; TCRdb selects TRBD2, and the lack of DNA leaves this call unchecked. CDR3 length equals 14 residues. CDR1 and CDR2 from the germline V gene are SSHAT and FNYEAQ (reference sequence). The complete variable domain, with remaining parts taken from reference TRBV7-7 and TRBJ2-5, reads GAGVSQSPRYKVTKRGQDVTLRCDPISSHATLYWYQQALGQGPEFLTYFNYEAQPDKSGLPSDRFSAERPEGSISTLTIQRTEQRDSAMYRCASSPRGVQETQYFGPGTRLLVL.

V usage is TRBV11-2 and J usage is TRBJ2-2; TCRdb's D call of TRBD2 is untestable without DNA. Germline CDR1 reads SGHAT; CDR2 reads FQNNGV. The CDR3 is made up of 16 amino acids. The CDR3: CASSALGTTNTGELFF.

CDR3: CASTSEGSYNSPLHF. The rearrangement joins TRBV2 to TRBJ1-6; TCRdb gives TRBD1 as the D gene, but with no DNA this cannot be confirmed. The CDR3 runs to 15 residues. Germline CDR1 reads SNHLY; CDR2 reads FYNNEI. Filled out from reference TRBV2 and TRBJ1-6, the complete variable domain reads EPEVTQTPSHQVTQMGQEVILRCVPISNHLYFYWYRQILGQKVEFLVSFYNNEISEKSEIFDDQFSVERPDGSNFTLKIRSTKLEDSAMYFCASTSEGSYNSPLHFGNGTRLTVT.

The V and J genes are TRBV5-6 and TRBJ2-7; as DNA is missing, the TRBD2 call by TCRdb cannot be tested. This CDR3 region has 15 residues. From germline, CDR1 is SGHDT and CDR2 YYEEEE. CDR3 region: CASSVLAGAYYEQYF.

V and J are TRBV5-5 and TRBJ1-2; the D call from TCRdb, TRBD1, cannot be confirmed without DNA. The CDR3 extends over 12 amino acids. Germline-derived CDR1 and CDR2 are SGHKS and YYEKEE (reference sequence). The CDR3 is CASNQQGFGYTF.

This rearrangement joins TRBV28 to TRBJ2-7. This CDR3 spans 13 amino acids. Germline V CDR1 and CDR2: MDHEN, SYDVKM. CDR3 sequence: CASSRPSSYEQYF.

The chain employs TRBV6-5 and TRBJ2-5. The V gene's germline CDR1 is MNHEY and CDR2 SVGAGI. CDR3 length: 13 amino acids. CDR3 sequence reads: CASSYDRVETQYF.

The chain recombines TRBV20-1 with TRBJ2-5; TCRdb's assignment of TRBD2 cannot be checked, as there is no DNA. The CDR3 contains 16 residues. The germline V gene has CDR1 DFQATT and CDR2 SNEGSKA (reference sequence). The CDR3 loop reads CSAYPVLAGGRKTQYF.

The V and J genes are TRBV5-4 and TRBJ2-1; the TRBD1 assignment by TCRdb is unverifiable without DNA. Germline CDR1 and CDR2: SGHNT and YYREEE (reference sequence). The CDR3 covers 16 residues. The CDR3: CASSLGGAGSYNEQFF.

The V call is TRBV20-1, the J call TRBJ1-1; TCRdb returns TRBD1, unconfirmable since there is no DNA. The CDR3 loop spans 12 amino acids. CDR1 is DFQATT, CDR2 SNEGSKA, per germline (reference sequence). CDR3 loop: CSARALGVEAFF.

The chain is built from TRBV7-8 and TRBJ2-3. Germline-derived CDR1 and CDR2 are SGHVS and FQNEAQ. CDR3 length equals 13 residues. CDR3: CASSFVMHDTQYF.

CDR3 loop: CASSLSRGLYEQYF. J is TRBJ2-7 and V is TRBV28. This CDR3 is 14 amino acids long. CDR1 is MDHEN and CDR2 is SYDVKM in the germline V gene.

The rearrangement joins TRBV29-1 to TRBJ2-1; absent DNA, TCRdb's TRBD2 call cannot be checked. CDR1 and CDR2 (germline): SQVTM, ANQGSEA. The CDR3 sequence is 13 residues long. CDR3 protein: CSVPGLAYNEQFF.